Here is one T cell receptor (beta chain) with its context. The source of the sample is a study of T cells after yellow fever vaccination. The overall study: Where fractions had low cell numbers, libraries were prepared from them with the SMART-Seq v4 Ultra Low Input RNA kit.

Via MiXCR, TCRdb re-called the 5' RACE reads, giving one row per CDR3 protein. The table includes a few hundred thousand distinct CDR3 sequences, 4.1% detected once. This sequence was found in a man aged 18-30 years who received the YFV17D yellow fever vaccine. The material sequenced was PBMCs, taken 5 days after the yellow fever booster vaccination.

The CDR3 protein is CASSLDGLEIYNEQFF. In DNA, the CDR3 is TGTGCCAGCAGCTTAGACGGACTAGAGATCTACAATGAGCAGTTCTTC. The chain couples TRBV7-2 to TRBJ2-1; 7 bases align to TRBD2. V lost 1 base to trimming and J lost 3 bases; unmatched junction nucleotides: 6. Germline lookup yields CDR1 SGHTA and CDR2 FQGNSA. This CDR3 spans 16 amino acids.